These T cell receptor beta chains were read from a single sample in a study of blood T cell repertoires in COVID-19. Data came from immunoSEQ multiplex PCR; TCRdb stores just in-frame clones and leaves some out. The sample consists of around 400,000 clones, approximately 89% of them appearing once. The sequenced material came from peripheral blood. The receptors were sampled from a woman aged 60 to 75 with COVID-19, enrolled during active disease. Both conserved end residues are part of each CDR3. The order of the fields is V gene, J gene, clone size, D gene, CDR3 protein, CDR3 DNA. A D gene is named only where the DNA matches it firmly. Clone size is given for some rows only: seen once, a few or many times, or a class if the clone is expanded.

TRBV7-2	TRBJ1-4	NA	TRBD1	CASSLAGQGAVGEKLFF	TGTGCCAGCAGCTTAGCGGGACAGGGGGCGGTGGGCGAAAAACTGTTTTTT
TRBV5-1	TRBJ2-3	NA	TRBD2	CASRASGGAGDTQYF	TGCGCCAGCAGAGCTAGCGGGGGGGCCGGAGATACGCAGTATTTT
TRBV6-1	TRBJ1-1	NA	TRBD1	CASSDPGQGVNTEAFF	TGTGCCAGCAGTGACCCTGGACAGGGGGTAAACACTGAAGCTTTCTTT
TRBV6-5	TRBJ1-2	NA	TRBD1	CASSRGQDYGYTF	TGTGCCAGCAGCCGAGGACAGGACTATGGCTACACCTTC
TRBV15	TRBJ2-2	NA	TRBD2	CATWLGGAGSGELFF	TGTGCCACCTGGCTCGGGGGGGCTGGTTCCGGGGAGCTGTTTTTT
TRBV5-1	TRBJ1-2	NA	TRBD1	CASSVGQGHGHGYTF	TGCGCCAGCAGCGTGGGACAGGGCCATGGGCATGGCTACACCTTC
TRBV5-1	TRBJ2-7	once	TRBD1	CASRPGTGNHEQYF	TGCGCCAGCAGGCCCGGGACAGGGAACCACGAGCAGTACTTC
TRBV4-1	TRBJ1-5	once	NA	CASSLGGWEGNQPQHF	TGCGCCAGCAGCTTAGGAGGGTGGGAGGGCAATCAGCCCCAGCATTTT
TRBV7-3	TRBJ1-1	once	NA	CASSSAGENTEAFF	TGTGCCAGCAGCTCCGCCGGAGAGAACACTGAAGCTTTCTTT
TRBV14	TRBJ1-2	NA	TRBD1	CASSPLGQKLTF	TGTGCCAGCAGTCCCTTGGGACAGAAGCTTACCTTC
TRBV5-1	TRBJ1-4	NA	NA	CASSPGRGTTNEKLFF	TGCGCCAGCAGCCCGGGACGGGGGACAACTAATGAAAAACTGTTTTTT
TRBV12-3/TRBV12-4	TRBJ2-3	NA	NA	CASSLILDTQYF	TGTGCCAGCAGTTTAATCCTTGATACGCAGTATTTT
TRBV28	TRBJ1-3	few	NA	CASSLGQSSGNTIYF	TGTGCCAGCAGTTTAGGGCAAAGCTCTGGAAACACCATATATTTT
TRBV12-3/TRBV12-4	TRBJ2-1	NA	NA	CASRGRWGEQFF	TGTGCCAGCAGGGGGCGATGGGGTGAGCAGTTCTTC
TRBV28	TRBJ1-6	NA	NA	CASSPPGTYNSPLHF	TGTGCCAGCAGTCCCCCAGGAACCTATAATTCACCCCTCCACTTT
TRBV2	TRBJ2-6	NA	TRBD1	CASTGTAGANVLTF	TGTGCCAGCACCGGGACAGCTGGGGCCAACGTCCTGACTTTC
TRBV6-6	TRBJ2-7	NA	NA	CASSPETDIGLSYEQYF	TGTGCCAGCAGTCCGGAAACGGACATCGGCCTCTCCTACGAGCAGTACTTC
TRBV28	TRBJ1-5	NA	NA	CASSSRVPQHF	TGTGCCAGCAGTTCCCGTGTACCCCAGCATTTT
TRBV5-1	TRBJ1-1	NA	NA	CASTATGVGTEAFF	TGCGCCAGCACCGCGACGGGGGTCGGCACTGAAGCTTTCTTT
TRBV11-3	TRBJ2-7	NA	TRBD1	CASSFQGAHEQYF	TGTGCCAGCAGCTTCCAGGGGGCCCACGAGCAGTACTTC
TRBV2	TRBJ1-4	NA	NA	CASSPRVTNEKLFF	TGTGCCAGCAGTCCCAGGGTAACTAATGAAAAACTGTTTTTT
TRBV5-1	TRBJ2-1	once	TRBD1	CASSSGQGADEQFF	TGCGCCAGCAGCTCTGGACAGGGGGCGGATGAGCAGTTCTTC
TRBV5-1	TRBJ1-2	NA	TRBD1	CASSLTDRGYGYTF	TGCGCCAGCAGCCTAACCGACAGGGGGTATGGCTACACCTTC
TRBV3-1/TRBV3-2	TRBJ2-5	NA	TRBD2	CASSQGGGGAETQYF	TGTGCCAGCAGCCAAGGGGGCGGGGGGGCTGAGACCCAGTACTTC
TRBV11-2	TRBJ2-7	NA	TRBD2	CASSPTSVSYEQYF	TGTGCCAGCAGCCCTACTAGCGTCTCCTACGAGCAGTACTTC
TRBV3-1/TRBV3-2	TRBJ1-1	NA	NA	CASSQEPGGRAFF	TGTGCCAGCAGCCAAGAGCCGGGGGGGAGAGCTTTCTTT
TRBV7-2	TRBJ1-2	few	NA	CASSSRSRDNGYTF	TGTGCCAGCAGCTCGAGGAGCAGGGACAACGGCTACACCTTC
TRBV19	TRBJ2-2	NA	TRBD2	CASSILPGLAGNPNTGELFF	TGTGCCAGTAGTATCCTTCCGGGACTAGCGGGGAACCCGAACACCGGGGAGCTGTTTTTT
TRBV2	TRBJ1-3	NA	TRBD1	CASRGTAGNTIYF	TGTGCCAGCAGGGGGACAGCTGGAAACACCATATATTTT
TRBV7-9	TRBJ2-2	few	NA	CASTQGKGTGELFF	TGTGCCAGCACCCAGGGAAAGGGGACCGGGGAGCTGTTTTTT
TRBV20-1	TRBJ1-2	NA	NA	CSVAGNYGYTF	TGCAGTGTAGCTGGTAACTATGGCTACACCTTC
TRBV28	TRBJ2-7	NA	TRBD1	CASSLFGQGSGYEQYF	TGTGCCAGCAGTTTATTCGGACAGGGGTCAGGTTACGAGCAGTACTTC
TRBV30	TRBJ1-2	NA	NA	CAWSVHPGNYGYTF	TGTGCCTGGAGTGTACACCCGGGAAACTATGGCTACACCTTC
TRBV11-3	TRBJ2-1	NA	TRBD2	CASSFGGSSYNEQFF	TGTGCCAGCAGCTTCGGGGGGAGCTCATACAATGAGCAGTTCTTC
TRBV5-1	TRBJ2-3	NA	TRBD2	CASSRGLAGGRTDTQYF	TGCGCCAGCAGCAGGGGACTAGCGGGGGGGCGGACAGATACGCAGTATTTT
TRBV3-1/TRBV3-2	TRBJ2-5	NA	NA	CASSQSNLPRAQYF	TGTGCCAGCAGCCAATCTAACTTGCCGCGGGCCCAGTACTTC
TRBV6-1	TRBJ1-6	NA	NA	CASREVTRGLGSPLHF	TGTGCCAGCAGGGAAGTAACGCGGGGATTGGGATCACCCCTCCACTTT
TRBV11-2	TRBJ1-2	NA	NA	CASSPGGVRGDYGYTF	TGTGCCAGCAGCCCCGGGGGAGTTCGGGGGGACTATGGCTACACCTTC
TRBV7-2	TRBJ2-2	NA	TRBD1	CASSLTRGSGELFF	TGTGCCAGCAGCTTAACCAGGGGGTCCGGGGAGCTGTTTTTT
TRBV28	TRBJ1-6	NA	NA	CASSRGQLDNSPLHF	TGTGCCAGCAGCCGCGGGCAGTTGGATAATTCACCCCTCCACTTT
TRBV11-1	TRBJ2-7	NA	TRBD1	CASSSWGQGDYEQYF	TGTGCCAGCAGCTCATGGGGACAGGGGGACTACGAGCAGTACTTC
TRBV5-6	TRBJ1-6	NA	NA	CASTLLDRDNSPLHF	TGTGCCAGCACCCTTCTGGACAGAGATAATTCACCCCTCCACTTT
TRBV6-6	TRBJ1-4	NA	TRBD1	CASSAGSGQGNEKLFF	TGTGCCAGCAGTGCTGGGTCAGGACAGGGGAATGAAAAACTGTTTTTT
TRBV7-6	TRBJ2-5	NA	TRBD1	CASSSLTGWQTQYF	TGTGCCAGCAGCTCCCTGACAGGGTGGCAGACCCAGTACTTC
TRBV6-5	TRBJ2-3	NA	TRBD2	CASSRLAGQENTQYF	TGTGCCAGCTCCCGACTAGCGGGGCAGGAGAATACGCAGTATTTT
TRBV18	TRBJ1-2	NA	TRBD1	CASSLLLGTDPDYTF	TGTGCCAGCTCACTACTCCTCGGGACAGATCCGGACTACACCTTC
TRBV19	TRBJ1-2	NA	TRBD1	CASDQTGTGQYGYTF	TGTGCCAGTGACCAAACCGGGACAGGGCAGTATGGCTACACCTTC
TRBV18	TRBJ2-7	NA	TRBD1	CASSPTGSSYEQYF	TGTGCCAGCTCACCGACAGGGAGTTCCTACGAGCAGTACTTC
TRBV7-9	TRBJ2-3	once	TRBD2	CASSPGLASTDTQYF	TGTGCCAGCAGCCCAGGACTAGCGAGCACAGATACGCAGTATTTT
TRBV5-1	TRBJ1-1	NA	NA	CASRLTEVMGSEAFF	TGCGCCAGCAGACTGACAGAAGTCATGGGTTCTGAAGCTTTCTTT
TRBV7-2	TRBJ2-7	NA	NA	CASSLTAPVSYEQYF	TGTGCCAGCAGCTTAACAGCCCCTGTGAGCTACGAGCAGTACTTC
TRBV6-4	TRBJ2-2	NA	TRBD1	CASSPGTANTGELFF	TGTGCCAGCTCCCCCGGGACAGCGAACACCGGGGAGCTGTTTTTT
TRBV2	TRBJ1-1	NA	TRBD1	CASSPSGTANTEAFF	TGTGCCAGCAGTCCGAGTGGGACAGCGAACACTGAAGCTTTCTTT
TRBV4-1	TRBJ1-5	NA	NA	CASSQGVGLGNQPQHF	TGCGCCAGCAGCCAAGGGGTGGGCTTGGGCAATCAGCCCCAGCATTTT